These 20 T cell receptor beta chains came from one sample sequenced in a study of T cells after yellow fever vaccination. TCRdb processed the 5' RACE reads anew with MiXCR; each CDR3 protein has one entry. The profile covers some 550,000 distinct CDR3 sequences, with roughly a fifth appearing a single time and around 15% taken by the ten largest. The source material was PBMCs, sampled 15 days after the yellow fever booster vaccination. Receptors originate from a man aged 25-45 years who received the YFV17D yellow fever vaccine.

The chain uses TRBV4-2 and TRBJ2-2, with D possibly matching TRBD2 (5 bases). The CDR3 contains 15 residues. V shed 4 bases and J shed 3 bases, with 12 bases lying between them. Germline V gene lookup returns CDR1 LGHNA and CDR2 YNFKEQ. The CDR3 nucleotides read TGTGCCAGCAGCCCCTTGTCCGGGGACACCGGGGAGCTGTTTTTT. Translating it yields CASSPLSGDTGELFF.

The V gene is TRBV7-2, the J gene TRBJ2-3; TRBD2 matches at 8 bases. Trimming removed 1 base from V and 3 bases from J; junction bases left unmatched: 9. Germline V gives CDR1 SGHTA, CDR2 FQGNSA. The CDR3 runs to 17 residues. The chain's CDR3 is CASSLGAIGLATDTQYF. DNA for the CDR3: TGTGCCAGCAGCTTAGGTGCAATCGGACTAGCAACAGATACGCAGTATTTT.

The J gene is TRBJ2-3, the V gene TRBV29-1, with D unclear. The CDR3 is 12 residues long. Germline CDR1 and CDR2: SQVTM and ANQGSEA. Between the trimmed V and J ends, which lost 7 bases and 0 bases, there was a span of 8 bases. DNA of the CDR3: TGCAGCGACCTCGAGAGCACAGATACGCAGTATTTT. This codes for CSDLESTDTQYF.

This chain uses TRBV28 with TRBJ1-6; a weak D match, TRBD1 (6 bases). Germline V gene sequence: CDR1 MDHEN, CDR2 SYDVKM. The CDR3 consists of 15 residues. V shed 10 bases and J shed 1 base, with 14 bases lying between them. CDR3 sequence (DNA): TGTGCCATCAAGGGGGGAGGGTCCTATAATTCACCCCTCCACTTT. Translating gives CAIKGGGSYNSPLHF.

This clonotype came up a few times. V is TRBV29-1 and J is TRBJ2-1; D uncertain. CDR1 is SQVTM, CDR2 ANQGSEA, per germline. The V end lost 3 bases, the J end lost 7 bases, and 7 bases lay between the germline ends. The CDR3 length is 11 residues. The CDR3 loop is CSVEVINEQFF. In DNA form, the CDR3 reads TGCAGCGTTGAGGTGATTAATGAGCAGTTCTTC.

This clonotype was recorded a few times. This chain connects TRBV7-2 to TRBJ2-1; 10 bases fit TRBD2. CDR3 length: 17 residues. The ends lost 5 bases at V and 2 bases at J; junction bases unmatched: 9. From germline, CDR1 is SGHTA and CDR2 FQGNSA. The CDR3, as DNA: TGTGCCAGCAGCCCACCTGGACTAGCGGCCCCCTACAATGAGCAGTTCTTC. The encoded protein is CASSPPGLAAPYNEQFF.

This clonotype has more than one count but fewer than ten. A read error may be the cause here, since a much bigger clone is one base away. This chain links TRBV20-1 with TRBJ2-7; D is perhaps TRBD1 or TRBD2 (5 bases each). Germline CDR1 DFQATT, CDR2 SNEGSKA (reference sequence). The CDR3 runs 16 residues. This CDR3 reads CCARDPLDGTAYEQYF. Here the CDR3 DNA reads TGCTGTGCTAGAGATCCCCTTGACGGGACGGCCTACGAGCAGTACTTC.

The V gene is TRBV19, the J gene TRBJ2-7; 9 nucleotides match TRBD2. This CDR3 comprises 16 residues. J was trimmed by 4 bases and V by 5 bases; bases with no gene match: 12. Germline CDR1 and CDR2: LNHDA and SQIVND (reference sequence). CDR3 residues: CASSSFSGSGGYEQYF. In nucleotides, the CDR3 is TGTGCCAGTAGTTCCTTTAGCGGGAGTGGGGGATACGAGCAGTACTTC. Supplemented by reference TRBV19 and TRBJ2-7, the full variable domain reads DGGITQSPKYLFRKEGQNVTLSCEQNLNHDAMYWYRQDPGQGLRLIYYSQIVNDFQKGDIAEGYSVSREKKESFPLTVTSAQKNPTAFYLCASSSFSGSGGYEQYFGPGTRLTVT.

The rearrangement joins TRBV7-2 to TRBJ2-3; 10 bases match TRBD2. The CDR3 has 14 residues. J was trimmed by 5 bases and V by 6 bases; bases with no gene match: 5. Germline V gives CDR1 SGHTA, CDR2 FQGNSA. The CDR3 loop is CASRAGTSVDTQYF. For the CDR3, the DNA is TGTGCCAGCAGAGCCGGGACTAGCGTAGATACGCAGTATTTT.

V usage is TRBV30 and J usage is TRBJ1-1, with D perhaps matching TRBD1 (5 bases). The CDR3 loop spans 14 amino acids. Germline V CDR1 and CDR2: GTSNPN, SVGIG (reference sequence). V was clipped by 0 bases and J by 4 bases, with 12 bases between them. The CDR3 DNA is TGTGCCTGGAGTGTACAGTGGGGACCCACTGAAGCTTTCTTT. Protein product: CAWSVQWGPTEAFF.

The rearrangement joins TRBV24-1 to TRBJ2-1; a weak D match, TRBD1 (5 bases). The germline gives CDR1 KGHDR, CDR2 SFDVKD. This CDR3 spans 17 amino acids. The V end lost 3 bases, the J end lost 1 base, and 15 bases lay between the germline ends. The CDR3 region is CATSDVDSSGSYNEQFF. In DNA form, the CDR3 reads TGTGCCACCAGTGATGTTGACAGTAGTGGGTCCTACAATGAGCAGTTCTTC.

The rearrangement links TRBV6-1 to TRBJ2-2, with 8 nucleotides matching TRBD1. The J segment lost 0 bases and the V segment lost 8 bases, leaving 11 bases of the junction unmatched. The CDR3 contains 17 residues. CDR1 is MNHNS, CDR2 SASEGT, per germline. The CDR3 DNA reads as TGTGCCAGCCTCCGAGGGACAGGACCGACGAACACCGGGGAGCTGTTTTTT. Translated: CASLRGTGPTNTGELFF.

The CDR3: CASSTTSHRPRGANVLTF. CDR3 in DNA: TGTGCCAGCAGCACCACCAGCCACAGGCCTCGGGGGGCCAACGTCCTGACTTTC. The chain has TRBV3-1 and TRBJ2-6; weak D call: TRBD1 (5 bases). The CDR3 totals 18 residues. V was cut by 5 bases and J by 4 bases, with 21 bases left in between. From germline, CDR1 is LGHDT and CDR2 YNNKEL (reference sequence).

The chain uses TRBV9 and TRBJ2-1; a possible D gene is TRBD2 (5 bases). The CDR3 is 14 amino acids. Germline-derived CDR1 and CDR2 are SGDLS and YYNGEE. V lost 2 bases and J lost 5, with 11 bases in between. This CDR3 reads CASSVSGKNNEQFF. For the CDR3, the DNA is TGTGCCAGCAGCGTCAGCGGAAAAAACAATGAGCAGTTCTTC.

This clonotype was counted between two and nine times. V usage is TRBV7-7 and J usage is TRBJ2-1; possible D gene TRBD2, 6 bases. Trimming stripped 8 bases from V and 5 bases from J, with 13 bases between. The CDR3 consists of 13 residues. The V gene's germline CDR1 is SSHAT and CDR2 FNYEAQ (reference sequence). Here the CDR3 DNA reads TGTGCCAGCGGGCGACTAGGAAACAATGAGCAGTTCTTC. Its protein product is CASGRLGNNEQFF.

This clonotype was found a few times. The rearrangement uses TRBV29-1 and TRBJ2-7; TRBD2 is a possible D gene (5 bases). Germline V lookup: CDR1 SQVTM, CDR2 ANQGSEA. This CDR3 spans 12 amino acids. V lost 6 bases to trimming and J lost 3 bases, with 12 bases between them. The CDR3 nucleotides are TGCAGCGTAAAGCTGGAGGACTACGAGCAGTACTTC. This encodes CSVKLEDYEQYF.

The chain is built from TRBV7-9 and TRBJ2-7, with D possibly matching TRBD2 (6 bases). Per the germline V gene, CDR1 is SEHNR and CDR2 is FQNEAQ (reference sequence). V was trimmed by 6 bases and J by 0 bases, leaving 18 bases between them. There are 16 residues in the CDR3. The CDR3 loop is CASSPRGGVLSYEQYF. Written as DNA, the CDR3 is TGTGCCAGCAGTCCCCGAGGAGGGGTTCTCTCCTACGAGCAGTACTTC.

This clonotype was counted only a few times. The DNA of the CDR3 is TGTGCCAGCAGCTTTAGGGGAGCGGCCTACAATGAGCAGTTCTTC. Its protein is CASSFRGAAYNEQFF. The chain couples TRBV7-9 to TRBJ2-1; D possibly matches TRBD1 or TRBD2 (5 bases each). CDR1 and CDR2 from the germline V gene are SEHNR and FQNEAQ (reference sequence). V lost 3 bases to trimming and J lost 2 bases, with 11 bases between them. The CDR3 totals 15 residues.

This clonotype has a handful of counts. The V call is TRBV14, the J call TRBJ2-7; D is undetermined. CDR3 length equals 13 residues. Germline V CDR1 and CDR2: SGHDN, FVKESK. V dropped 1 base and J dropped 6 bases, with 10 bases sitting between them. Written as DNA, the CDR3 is TGTGCCAGCAGCCAAGTGGGGTCGGGCGAGCAGTACTTC. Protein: CASSQVGSGEQYF.

The CDR3 reads CSARDGTSVETQYF. Written as DNA, the CDR3 is TGCAGTGCTAGAGATGGGACTAGCGTGGAGACCCAGTACTTC. The chain employs TRBV20-1 and TRBJ2-5; 10 bases are shared with TRBD2. Germline loops: CDR1 DFQATT, CDR2 SNEGSKA (reference sequence). This CDR3 is 14 amino acids long. The V segment lost 0 bases and the J segment 5 bases; nucleotides outside the gene matches: 3.